This T cell receptor (beta chain) was captured in a study of shared clonotypes between healthy human individuals. With regard to this clone: The same CDR3 also results from other DNA sequences found in this sample.

Genomic DNA from each subset was divided evenly over several immunoSEQ plates. For unsorted PBMC, 250 to 350 ng DNA per replicate equaled approximately 30,000 T cell genomes. Profiling relied on immunoSEQ multiplex PCR, and the TCRdb table lists in-frame clones only, not all of them. The data show 450,000 to 650,000 clones, just over 75% seen once. Trimming at V came to 3 bases and at J to 4 bases, leaving 3 bases not matched to a gene. This CDR3 spans 14 amino acids. Germline CDR1 reads KGHSH; CDR2 reads LQKENI. This chain links TRBV18 with TRBJ1-1, with 9 bases aligning to TRBD1. The TCR was taken from a woman in her thirties or forties in good health. Some clones in this sample may be carry-over from other donors' samples. Specimen: PBMCs. CDR3 residues: CASSPDRGGTEAFF. The CDR3 coding sequence is TGTGCCAGCTCACCGGACAGGGGAGGCACTGAAGCTTTCTTT.